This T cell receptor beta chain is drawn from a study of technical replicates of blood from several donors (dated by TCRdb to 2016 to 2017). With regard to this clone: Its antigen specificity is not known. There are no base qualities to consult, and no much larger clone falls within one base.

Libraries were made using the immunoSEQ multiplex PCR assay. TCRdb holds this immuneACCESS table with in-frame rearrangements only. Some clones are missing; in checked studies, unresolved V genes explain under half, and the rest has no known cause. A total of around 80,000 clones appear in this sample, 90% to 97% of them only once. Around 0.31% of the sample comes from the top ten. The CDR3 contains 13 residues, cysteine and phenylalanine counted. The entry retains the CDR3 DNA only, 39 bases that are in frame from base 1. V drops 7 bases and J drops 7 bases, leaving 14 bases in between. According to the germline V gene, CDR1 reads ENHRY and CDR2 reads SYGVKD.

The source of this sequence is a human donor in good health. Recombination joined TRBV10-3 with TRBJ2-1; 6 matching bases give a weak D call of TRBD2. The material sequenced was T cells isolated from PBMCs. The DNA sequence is TGTGCCATCACTGAAGTAGCGGTTAATGAGCAGTTCTTC. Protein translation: CAITEVAVNEQFF.